The entry that follows covers one TCR beta chain sequence. In the source study's methods: Amplified reference gene primers provided the basis for estimating nucleated cell counts. The assay was immunoSEQ multiplex PCR, and TCRdb's table has in-frame clones only and misses some. V and J calls plus clone size are reproduced from that table; the DNA served to infer D and trimming. The sample has about 19,000 clones, roughly 89% seen once; the top ten hold roughly 10%. This entry belongs to a study of blood T cell repertoires in COVID-19. For the study at large: The samples span acute and convalescent COVID-19 from the United States, Italy and Spain.

Looked up from germline, CDR1 is SGHTA and CDR2 is FQGNSA. The V gene end was trimmed by 1 base and the J gene end by 3 bases; junction bases not matched to a gene: 9. The CDR3 length is 17 residues. Sequenced input: peripheral blood. The sequence came from a human donor in a cohort sampled during active COVID-19. The rearrangement uses TRBV7-2 and TRBJ2-7; 10 nucleotides agree with TRBD2. The CDR3: CASSLDRTSGALYEQYF. CDR3 sequence (DNA): TGTGCCAGCAGCTTAGACCGGACTAGCGGAGCCCTCTACGAGCAGTACTTC.